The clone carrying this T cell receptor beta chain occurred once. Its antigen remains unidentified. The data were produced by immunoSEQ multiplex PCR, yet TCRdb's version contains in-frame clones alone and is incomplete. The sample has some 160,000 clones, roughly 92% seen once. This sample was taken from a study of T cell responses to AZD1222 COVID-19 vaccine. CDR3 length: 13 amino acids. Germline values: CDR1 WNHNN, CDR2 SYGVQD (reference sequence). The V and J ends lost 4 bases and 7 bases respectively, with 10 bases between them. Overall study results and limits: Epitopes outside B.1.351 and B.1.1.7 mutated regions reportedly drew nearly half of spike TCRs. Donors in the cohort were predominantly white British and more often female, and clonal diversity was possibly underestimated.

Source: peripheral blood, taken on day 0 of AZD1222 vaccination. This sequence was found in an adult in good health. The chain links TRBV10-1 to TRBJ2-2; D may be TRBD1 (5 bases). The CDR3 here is CASSVGEVGELFF. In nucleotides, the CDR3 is TGCGCCAGCAGTGTAGGGGAAGTCGGGGAGCTGTTTTTT.